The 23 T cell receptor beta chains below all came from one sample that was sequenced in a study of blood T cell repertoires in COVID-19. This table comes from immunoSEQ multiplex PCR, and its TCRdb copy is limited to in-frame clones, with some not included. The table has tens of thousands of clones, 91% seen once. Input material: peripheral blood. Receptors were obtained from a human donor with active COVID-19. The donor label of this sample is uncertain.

The CDR3 DNA sequence: TGTGCCAGCAGCCCTCATTGGGACAAGCACACAGATACGCAGTATTTT. Protein sequence: CASSPHWDKHTDTQYF. The chain joins TRBV6-2 or TRBV6-3 to TRBJ2-3, with D possibly being TRBD1 (6 bases). The CDR3 consists of 16 residues. The V end lost 6 bases, the J end lost 2 bases, and 18 bases lay between the germline ends. CDR1 is MNHEY, CDR2 SVGEGT, per germline.

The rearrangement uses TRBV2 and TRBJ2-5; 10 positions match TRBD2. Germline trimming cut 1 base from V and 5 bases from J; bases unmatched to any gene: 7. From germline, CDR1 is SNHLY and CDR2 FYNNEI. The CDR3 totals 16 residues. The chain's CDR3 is CASSEGSGGAGETQYF. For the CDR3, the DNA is TGTGCCAGCAGTGAAGGCAGCGGGGGGGCTGGGGAGACCCAGTACTTC.

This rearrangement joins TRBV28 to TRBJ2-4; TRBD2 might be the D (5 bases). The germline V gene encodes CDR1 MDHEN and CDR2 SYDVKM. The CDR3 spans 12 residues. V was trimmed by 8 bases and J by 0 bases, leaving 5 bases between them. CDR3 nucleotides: TGTGCCAGCGCGGGAGCCAAAAACATTCAGTACTTC. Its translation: CASAGAKNIQYF.

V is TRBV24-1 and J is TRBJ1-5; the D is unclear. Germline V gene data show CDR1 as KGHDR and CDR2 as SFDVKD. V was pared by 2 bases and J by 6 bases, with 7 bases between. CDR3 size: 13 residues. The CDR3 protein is CATSDWRGQPQHF. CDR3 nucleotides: TGTGCCACCAGTGATTGGAGAGGTCAGCCCCAGCATTTT.

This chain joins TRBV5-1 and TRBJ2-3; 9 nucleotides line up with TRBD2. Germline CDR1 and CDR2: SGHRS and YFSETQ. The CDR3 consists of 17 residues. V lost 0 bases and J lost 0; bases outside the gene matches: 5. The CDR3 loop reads CASSLERGGVSTDTQYF. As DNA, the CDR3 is TGCGCCAGCAGCTTGGAACGCGGGGGGGTTAGCACAGATACGCAGTATTTT. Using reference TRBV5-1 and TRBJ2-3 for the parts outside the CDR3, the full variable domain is KAGVTQTPRYLIKTRGQQVTLSCSPISGHRSVSWYQQTPGQGLQFLFEYFSETQRNKGNFPGRFSGRQFSNSRSEMNVSTLELGDSALYLCASSLERGGVSTDTQYFGPGTRLTVL.

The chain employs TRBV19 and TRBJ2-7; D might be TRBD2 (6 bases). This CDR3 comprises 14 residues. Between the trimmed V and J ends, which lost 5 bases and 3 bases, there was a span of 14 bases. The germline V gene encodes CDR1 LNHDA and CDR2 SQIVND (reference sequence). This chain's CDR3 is CASSPEGGIYEQYF. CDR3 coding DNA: TGTGCCAGTAGTCCTGAGGGCGGGATCTACGAGCAGTACTTC. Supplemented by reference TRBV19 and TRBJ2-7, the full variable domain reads DGGITQSPKYLFRKEGQNVTLSCEQNLNHDAMYWYRQDPGQGLRLIYYSQIVNDFQKGDIAEGYSVSREKKESFPLTVTSAQKNPTAFYLCASSPEGGIYEQYFGPGTRLTVT.

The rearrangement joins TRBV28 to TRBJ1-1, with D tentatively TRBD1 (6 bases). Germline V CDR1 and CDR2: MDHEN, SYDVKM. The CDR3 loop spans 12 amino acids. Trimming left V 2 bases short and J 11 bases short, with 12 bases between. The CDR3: CASSLLGRGAFF. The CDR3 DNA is TGTGCCAGCAGTTTACTGGGCAGGGGTGCTTTCTTT.

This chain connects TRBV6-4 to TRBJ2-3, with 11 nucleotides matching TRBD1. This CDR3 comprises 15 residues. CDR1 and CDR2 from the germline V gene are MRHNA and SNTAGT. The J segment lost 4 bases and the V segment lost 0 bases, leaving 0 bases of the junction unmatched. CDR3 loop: CASSDSGQGADTQYF. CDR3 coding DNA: TGTGCCAGCAGTGACTCGGGACAGGGGGCAGATACGCAGTATTTT.

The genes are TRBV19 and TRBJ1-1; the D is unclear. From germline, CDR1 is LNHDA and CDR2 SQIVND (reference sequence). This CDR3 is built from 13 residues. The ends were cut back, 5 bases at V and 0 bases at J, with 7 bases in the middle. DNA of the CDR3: TGTGCCAGTAGTGCCACAGTGAACACTGAAGCTTTCTTT. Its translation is CASSATVNTEAFF.

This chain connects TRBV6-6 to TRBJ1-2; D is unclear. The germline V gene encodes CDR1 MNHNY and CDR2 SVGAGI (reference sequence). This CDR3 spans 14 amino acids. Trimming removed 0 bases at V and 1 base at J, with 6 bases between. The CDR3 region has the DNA TGTGCCAGCAGTTACTCTGGCAGTAACTATGGCTACACCTTC. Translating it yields CASSYSGSNYGYTF.

DNA of the CDR3: TGTGCCATCAGTGAGTCAGGCAGGGGGATTGGCTACACCTTC. Its translation is CAISESGRGIGYTF. The chain uses TRBV10-3 and TRBJ1-2; 7 bases fit TRBD1. CDR1 ENHRY and CDR2 SYGVKD come from the germline V gene. CDR3 length equals 14 residues. The ends lost 0 bases at V and 7 bases at J; junction bases unmatched: 5.

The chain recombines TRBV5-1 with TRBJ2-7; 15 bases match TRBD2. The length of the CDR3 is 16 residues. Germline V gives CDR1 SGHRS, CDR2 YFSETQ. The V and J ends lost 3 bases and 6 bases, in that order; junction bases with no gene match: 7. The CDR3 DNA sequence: TGCGCCAGCAGCTGGACTAGCGGGGGGGCCTGGAGCGAGCAGTACTTC. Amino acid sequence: CASSWTSGGAWSEQYF.

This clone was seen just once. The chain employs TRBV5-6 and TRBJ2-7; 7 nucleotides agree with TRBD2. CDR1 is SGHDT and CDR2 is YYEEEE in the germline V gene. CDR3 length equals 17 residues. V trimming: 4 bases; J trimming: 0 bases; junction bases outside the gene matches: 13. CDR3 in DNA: TGTGCCAGCAGCGGAGGTGGACTAGTCAAGAGCTCCTACGAGCAGTACTTC. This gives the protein CASSGGGLVKSSYEQYF.

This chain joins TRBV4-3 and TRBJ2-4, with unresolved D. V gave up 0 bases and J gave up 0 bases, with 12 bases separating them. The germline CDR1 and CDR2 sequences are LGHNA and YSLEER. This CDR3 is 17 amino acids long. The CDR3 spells CASSQDFQALAKNIQYF. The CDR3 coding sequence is TGCGCCAGCAGCCAAGATTTCCAGGCCTTAGCCAAAAACATTCAGTACTTC.

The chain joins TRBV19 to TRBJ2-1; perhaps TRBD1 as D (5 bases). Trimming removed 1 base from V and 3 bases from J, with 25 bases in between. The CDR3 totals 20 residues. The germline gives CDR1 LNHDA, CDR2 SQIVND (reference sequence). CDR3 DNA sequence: TGTGCCAGTAGTATAGGCCCACGCGGCAGGGATTCTTATGACTACAATGAGCAGTTCTTC. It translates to CASSIGPRGRDSYDYNEQFF.

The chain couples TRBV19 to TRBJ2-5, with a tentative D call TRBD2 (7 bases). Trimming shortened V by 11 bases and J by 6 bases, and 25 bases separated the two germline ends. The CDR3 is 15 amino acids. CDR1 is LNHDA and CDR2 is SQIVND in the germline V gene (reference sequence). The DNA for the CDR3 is TGTGCCGGAGCCCGGGGGGCCTACCTCTGGAAGACCCAGTACTTC. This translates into CAGARGAYLWKTQYF.

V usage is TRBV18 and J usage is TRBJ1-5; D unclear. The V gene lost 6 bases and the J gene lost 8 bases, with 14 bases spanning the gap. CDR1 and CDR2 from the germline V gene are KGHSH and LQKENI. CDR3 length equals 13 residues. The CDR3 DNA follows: TGTGCCAGCTCCCTCACTCCGAGCGAGCCCCAGCATTTT. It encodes CASSLTPSEPQHF.

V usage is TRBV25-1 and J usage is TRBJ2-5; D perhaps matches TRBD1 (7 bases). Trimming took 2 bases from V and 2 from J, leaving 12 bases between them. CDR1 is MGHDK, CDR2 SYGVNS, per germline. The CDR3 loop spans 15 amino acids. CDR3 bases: TGTGCCAGCAGTGAAAGTGCAGGGGGGCAAGAGACCCAGTACTTC. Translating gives CASSESAGGQETQYF.

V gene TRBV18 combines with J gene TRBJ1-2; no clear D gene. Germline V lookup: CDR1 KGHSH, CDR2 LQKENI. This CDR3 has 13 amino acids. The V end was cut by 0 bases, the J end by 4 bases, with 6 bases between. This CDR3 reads CASSPPGFYGYTF. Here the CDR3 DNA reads TGTGCCAGCTCACCACCCGGTTTCTATGGCTACACCTTC.

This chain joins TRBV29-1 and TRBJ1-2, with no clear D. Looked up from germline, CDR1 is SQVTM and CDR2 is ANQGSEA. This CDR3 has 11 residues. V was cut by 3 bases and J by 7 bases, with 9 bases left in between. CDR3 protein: CSVDPRGGYTF. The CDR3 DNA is TGCAGCGTTGACCCCAGAGGTGGCTACACCTTC.

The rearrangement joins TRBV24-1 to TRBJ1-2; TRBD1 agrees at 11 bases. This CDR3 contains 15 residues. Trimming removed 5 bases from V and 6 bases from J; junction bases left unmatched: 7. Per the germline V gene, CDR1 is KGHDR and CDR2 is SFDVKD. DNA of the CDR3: TGTGCCACCAGTGGTGTCGGGACAGGGGGGCATGGCTACACCTTC. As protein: CATSGVGTGGHGYTF.

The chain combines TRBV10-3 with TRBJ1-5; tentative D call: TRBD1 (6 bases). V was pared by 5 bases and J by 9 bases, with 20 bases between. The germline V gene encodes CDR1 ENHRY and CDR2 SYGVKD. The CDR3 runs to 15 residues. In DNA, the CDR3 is TGTGCCATCAGTTCGTCAGGGGCCACGGATCGGCCCCAGCATTTT. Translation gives CAISSSGATDRPQHF.

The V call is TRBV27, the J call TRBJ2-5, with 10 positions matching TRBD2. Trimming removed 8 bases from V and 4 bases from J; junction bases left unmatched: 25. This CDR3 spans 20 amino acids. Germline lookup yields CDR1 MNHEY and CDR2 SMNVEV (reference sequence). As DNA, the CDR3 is TGTGCCAGCTATCTACCGATGAGCGGGGGGGCCGGTCGGTTAGTAGAGACCCAGTACTTC. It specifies CASYLPMSGGAGRLVETQYF.